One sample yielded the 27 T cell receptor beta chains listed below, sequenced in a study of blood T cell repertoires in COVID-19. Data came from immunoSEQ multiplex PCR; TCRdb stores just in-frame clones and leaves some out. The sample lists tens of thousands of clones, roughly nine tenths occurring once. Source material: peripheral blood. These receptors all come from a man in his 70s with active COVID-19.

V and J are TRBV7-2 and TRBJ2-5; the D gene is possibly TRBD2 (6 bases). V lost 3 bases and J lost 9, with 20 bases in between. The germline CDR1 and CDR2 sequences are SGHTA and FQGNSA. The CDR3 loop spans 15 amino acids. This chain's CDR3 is CASSFDPSDPAAQYF. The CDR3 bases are TGTGCCAGCAGCTTTGATCCTAGCGACCCCGCGGCCCAGTACTTC.

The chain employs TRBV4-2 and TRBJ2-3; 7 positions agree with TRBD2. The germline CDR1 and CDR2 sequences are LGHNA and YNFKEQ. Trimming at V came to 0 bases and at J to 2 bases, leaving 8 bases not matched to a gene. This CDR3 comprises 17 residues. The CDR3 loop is CASSQEGRAAYTDTQYF. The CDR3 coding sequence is TGTGCCAGCAGCCAAGAGGGGAGGGCAGCGTACACAGATACGCAGTATTTT.

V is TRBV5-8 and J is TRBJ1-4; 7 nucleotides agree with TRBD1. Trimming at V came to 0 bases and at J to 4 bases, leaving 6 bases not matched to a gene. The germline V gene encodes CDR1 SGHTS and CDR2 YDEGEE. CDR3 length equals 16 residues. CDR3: CASSLEGWDSNEKLFF. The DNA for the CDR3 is TGTGCCAGCAGCTTGGAAGGCTGGGACAGTAATGAAAAACTGTTTTTT.

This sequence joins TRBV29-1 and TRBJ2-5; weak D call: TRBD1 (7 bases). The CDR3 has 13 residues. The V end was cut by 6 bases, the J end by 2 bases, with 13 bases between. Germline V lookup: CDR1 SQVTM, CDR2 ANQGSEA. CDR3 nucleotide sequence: TGCAGCGTGCGGGACAGCCTTCAAGAGACCCAGTACTTC. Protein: CSVRDSLQETQYF.

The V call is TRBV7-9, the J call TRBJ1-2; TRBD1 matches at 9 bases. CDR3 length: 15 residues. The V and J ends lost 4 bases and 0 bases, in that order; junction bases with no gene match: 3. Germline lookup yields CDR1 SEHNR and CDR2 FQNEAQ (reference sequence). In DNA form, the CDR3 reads TGTGCCAGCAGCTCTGGGACAGGGTCTAACTATGGCTACACCTTC. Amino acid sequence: CASSSGTGSNYGYTF.

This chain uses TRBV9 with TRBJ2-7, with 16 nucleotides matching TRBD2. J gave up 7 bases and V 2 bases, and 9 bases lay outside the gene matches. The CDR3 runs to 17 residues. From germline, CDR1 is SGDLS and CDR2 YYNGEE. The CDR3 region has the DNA TGTGCCAGCAGCGTGGGACTAGCGGGAGGGAATAATTGGGAGCAGTACTTC. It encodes CASSVGLAGGNNWEQYF.

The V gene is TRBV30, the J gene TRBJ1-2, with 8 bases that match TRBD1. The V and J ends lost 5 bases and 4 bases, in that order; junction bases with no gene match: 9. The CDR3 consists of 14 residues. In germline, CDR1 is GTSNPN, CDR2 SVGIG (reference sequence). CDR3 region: CAWRQGREGYGYTF. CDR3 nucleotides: TGTGCCTGGCGACAGGGGAGGGAGGGCTATGGCTACACCTTC.

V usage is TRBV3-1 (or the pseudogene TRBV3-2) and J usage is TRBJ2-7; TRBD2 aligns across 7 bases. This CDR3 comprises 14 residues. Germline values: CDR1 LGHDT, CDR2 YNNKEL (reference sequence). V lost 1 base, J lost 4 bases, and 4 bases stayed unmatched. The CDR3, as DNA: TGTGCCAGCAGCCAAGTGCCGGGAGGTTACGAGCAGTACTTC. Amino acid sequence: CASSQVPGGYEQYF.

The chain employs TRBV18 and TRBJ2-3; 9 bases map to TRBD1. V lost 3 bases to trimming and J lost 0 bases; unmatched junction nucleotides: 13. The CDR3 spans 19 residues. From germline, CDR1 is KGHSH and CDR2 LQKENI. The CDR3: CASSPRTGAIAGSTDTQYF. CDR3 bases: TGTGCCAGCTCACCTCGGACAGGGGCGATAGCGGGCAGCACAGATACGCAGTATTTT.

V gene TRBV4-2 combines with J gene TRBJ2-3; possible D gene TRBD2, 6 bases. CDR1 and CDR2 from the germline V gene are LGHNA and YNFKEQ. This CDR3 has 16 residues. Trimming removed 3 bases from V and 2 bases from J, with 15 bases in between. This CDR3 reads CASSQLLLAITDTQYF. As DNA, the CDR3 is TGTGCCAGCAGCCAGCTACTACTAGCAATCACAGATACGCAGTATTTT.

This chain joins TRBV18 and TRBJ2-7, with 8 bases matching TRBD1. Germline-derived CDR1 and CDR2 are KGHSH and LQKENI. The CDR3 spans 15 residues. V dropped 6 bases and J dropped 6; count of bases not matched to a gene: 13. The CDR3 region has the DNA TGTGCCAGCTCCCGGGCAGCAGGGGGCTTTCGCGAGCAGTACTTC. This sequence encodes CASSRAAGGFREQYF.

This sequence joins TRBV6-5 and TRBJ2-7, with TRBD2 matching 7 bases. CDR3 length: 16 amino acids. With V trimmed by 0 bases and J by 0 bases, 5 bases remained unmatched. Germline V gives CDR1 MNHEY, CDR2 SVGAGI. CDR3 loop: CASSYSWGLSSYEQYF. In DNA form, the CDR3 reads TGTGCCAGCAGTTACTCGTGGGGACTAAGCTCCTACGAGCAGTACTTC.

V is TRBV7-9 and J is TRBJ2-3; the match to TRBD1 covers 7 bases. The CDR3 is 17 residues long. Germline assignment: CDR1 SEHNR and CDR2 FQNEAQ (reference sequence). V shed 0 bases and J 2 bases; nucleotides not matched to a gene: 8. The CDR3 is CASSLARTGAATDTQYF. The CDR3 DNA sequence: TGTGCCAGCAGCTTAGCGCGTACAGGGGCTGCCACAGATACGCAGTATTTT. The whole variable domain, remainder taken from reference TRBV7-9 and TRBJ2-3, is DTGVSQNPRHKITKRGQNVTFRCDPISEHNRLYWYRQTLGQGPEFLTYFQNEAQLEKSRLLSDRFSAERPKGSFSTLEIQRTEQGDSAMYLCASSLARTGAATDTQYFGPGTRLTVL.

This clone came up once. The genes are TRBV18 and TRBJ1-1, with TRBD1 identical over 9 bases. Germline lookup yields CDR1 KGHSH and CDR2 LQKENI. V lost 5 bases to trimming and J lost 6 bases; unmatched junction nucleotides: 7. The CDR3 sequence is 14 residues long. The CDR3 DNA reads TGTGCCAGCTCATCGACAGGGGGGACGGCTGAAGCTTTCTTT. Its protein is CASSSTGGTAEAFF.

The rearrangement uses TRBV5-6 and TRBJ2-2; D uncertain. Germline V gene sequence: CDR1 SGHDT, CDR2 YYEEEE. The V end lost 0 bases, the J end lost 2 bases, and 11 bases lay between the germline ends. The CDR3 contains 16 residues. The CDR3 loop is CASSLGPGVNTGELFF. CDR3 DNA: TGTGCCAGCAGCTTGGGGCCAGGCGTAAACACCGGGGAGCTGTTTTTT.

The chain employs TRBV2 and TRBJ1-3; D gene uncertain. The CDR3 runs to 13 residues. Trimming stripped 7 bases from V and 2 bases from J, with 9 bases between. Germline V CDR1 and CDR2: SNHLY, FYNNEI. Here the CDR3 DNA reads TGTGCCAGCAACTTTTTAACTGGAAACACCATATATTTT. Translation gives CASNFLTGNTIYF.

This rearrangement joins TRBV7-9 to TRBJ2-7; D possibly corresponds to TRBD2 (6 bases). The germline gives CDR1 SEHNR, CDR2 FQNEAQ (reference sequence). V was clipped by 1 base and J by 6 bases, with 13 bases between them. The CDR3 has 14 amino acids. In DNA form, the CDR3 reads TGTGCCAGCAGCTTAGTATCCGGGAGCGGCGAGCAGTACTTC. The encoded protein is CASSLVSGSGEQYF. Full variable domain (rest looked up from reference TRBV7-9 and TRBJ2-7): DTGVSQNPRHKITKRGQNVTFRCDPISEHNRLYWYRQTLGQGPEFLTYFQNEAQLEKSRLLSDRFSAERPKGSFSTLEIQRTEQGDSAMYLCASSLVSGSGEQYFGPGTRLTVT.

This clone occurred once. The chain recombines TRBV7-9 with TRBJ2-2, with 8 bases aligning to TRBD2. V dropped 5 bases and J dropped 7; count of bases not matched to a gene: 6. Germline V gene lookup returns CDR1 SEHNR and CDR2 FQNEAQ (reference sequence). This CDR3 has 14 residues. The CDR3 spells CASSPGTSGGELFF. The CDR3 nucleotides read TGTGCCAGCAGCCCAGGAACTAGCGGCGGGGAGCTGTTTTTT.

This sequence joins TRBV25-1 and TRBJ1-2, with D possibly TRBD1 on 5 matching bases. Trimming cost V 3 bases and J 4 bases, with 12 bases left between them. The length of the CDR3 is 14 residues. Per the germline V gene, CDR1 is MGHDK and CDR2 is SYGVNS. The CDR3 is CASSDAGRSYGYTF. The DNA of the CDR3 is TGTGCCAGCAGTGACGCGGGACGGAGCTATGGCTACACCTTC.

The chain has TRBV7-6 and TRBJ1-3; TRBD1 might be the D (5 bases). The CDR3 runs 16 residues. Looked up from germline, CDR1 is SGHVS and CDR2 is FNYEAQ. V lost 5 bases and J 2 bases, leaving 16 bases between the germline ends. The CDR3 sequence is CASSTKTGFPGNTIYF. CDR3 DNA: TGTGCCAGCAGCACCAAAACAGGATTTCCTGGAAACACCATATATTTT.

The DNA for the CDR3 is TGTGCCAGCAGTTTAGACAGGGTTCGGAATGAGCAGTTCTTC. It codes for CASSLDRVRNEQFF. The rearrangement uses TRBV6-5 and TRBJ2-1; 7 nucleotides agree with TRBD1. Germline V gene lookup returns CDR1 MNHEY and CDR2 SVGAGI. The V gene end was trimmed by 4 bases and the J gene end by 7 bases; junction bases not matched to a gene: 7. The length of the CDR3 is 14 residues.

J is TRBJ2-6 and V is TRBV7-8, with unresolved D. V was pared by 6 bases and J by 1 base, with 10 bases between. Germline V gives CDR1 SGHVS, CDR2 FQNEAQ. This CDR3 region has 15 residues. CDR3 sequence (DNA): TGTGCCAGCAGTGCGTTTAGATCTGGGGCCAACGTCCTGACTTTC. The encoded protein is CASSAFRSGANVLTF.

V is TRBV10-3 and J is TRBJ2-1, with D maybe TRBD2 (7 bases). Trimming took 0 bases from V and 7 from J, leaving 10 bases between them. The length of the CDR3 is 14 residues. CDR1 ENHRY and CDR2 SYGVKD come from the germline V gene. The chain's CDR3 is CAISESGGRNEQFF. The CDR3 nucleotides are TGTGCCATCAGTGAGTCGGGGGGGCGAAATGAGCAGTTCTTC.

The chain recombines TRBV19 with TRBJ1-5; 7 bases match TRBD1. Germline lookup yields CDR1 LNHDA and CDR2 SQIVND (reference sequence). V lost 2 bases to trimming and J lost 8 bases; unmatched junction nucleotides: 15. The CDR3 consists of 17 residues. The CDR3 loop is CASSISIFLQGDKPQHF. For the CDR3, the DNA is TGTGCCAGTAGTATATCTATCTTCTTGCAGGGGGATAAGCCCCAGCATTTT.

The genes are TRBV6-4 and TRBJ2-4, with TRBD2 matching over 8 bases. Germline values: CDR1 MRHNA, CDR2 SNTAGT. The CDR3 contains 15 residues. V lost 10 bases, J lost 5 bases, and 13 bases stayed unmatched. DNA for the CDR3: TGTGCCACCCTCCAGGGTTGTAGCGGGGAAAACATTCAGTACTTC. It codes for CATLQGCSGENIQYF.

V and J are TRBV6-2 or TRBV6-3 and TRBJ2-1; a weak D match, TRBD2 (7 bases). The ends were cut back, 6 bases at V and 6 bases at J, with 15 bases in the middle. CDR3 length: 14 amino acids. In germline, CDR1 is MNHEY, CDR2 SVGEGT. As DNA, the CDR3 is TGTGCCAGCAGCAGGGGAGGGACGGCCAATGAGCAGTTCTTC. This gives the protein CASSRGGTANEQFF.

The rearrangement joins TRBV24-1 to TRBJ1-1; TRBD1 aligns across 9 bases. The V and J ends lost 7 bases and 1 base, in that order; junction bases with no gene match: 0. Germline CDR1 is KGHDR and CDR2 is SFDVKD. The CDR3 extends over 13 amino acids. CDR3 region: CATRGQGNTEAFF. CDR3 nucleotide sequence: TGTGCCACCAGGGGACAGGGGAACACTGAAGCTTTCTTT.